These T cell receptor beta chains were read from a single sample in a study of spatial heterogeneity in lung cancer. Each CDR3 protein is one row after TCRdb ran MiXCR on the 5' RACE reads. The sample shows under 30,000 distinct CDR3 sequences, around 4.7% of them seen only once. The sequencing here drew on PBMCs, taken at surgery. All receptors derive from a male donor with early-stage non-small cell lung cancer. The CDR3 runs from the conserved cysteine through the conserved F or W. The D gene is left open where the match is weak. A row's size may be missing; if present it is once, few, many or a size class.

j_call | clone_size | d_call | v_call | cdr3_nt | cdr3_aa
TRBJ1-6 | medium-sized | NA | TRBV6-6 | TGTGCCAGCAGGGAGAGCAATTCACCCCTCCACTTT | CASRESNSPLHF
TRBJ2-2 | many | NA | TRBV7-2 | TGTGCCAGCAGCAGAGAGGTCGGGGAGCTGTTTTTT | CASSREVGELFF
TRBJ1-4 | many | TRBD1 | TRBV30 | TGTGCCTGGAGTAGCGGCCGGACAGGGGGGGATGAAAAACTGTTTTTT | CAWSSGRTGGDEKLFF
TRBJ2-7 | many | TRBD2 | TRBV6-2/TRBV6-3 | TGTGCCAGCAGTTACTCGGGACTAGTCTCGCAGTACTTC | CASSYSGLVSQYF
TRBJ1-1 | many | TRBD1 | TRBV6-2/TRBV6-3 | TGTGCCAGCAGAAAGAGACAGGGGGCCGATGGAACTGAAGCTTTCTTT | CASRKRQGADGTEAFF
TRBJ2-2 | NA | NA | TRBV7-6 | TGTGCCAGCAGCTCCCCTAACACCGGGGAGCTGTTTTTT | CASSSPNTGELFF
TRBJ2-6 | many | NA | TRBV5-4 | TGTGCCAGCAGCTTTAGGGATACTGGGGCCAACGTCCTGACTTTC | CASSFRDTGANVLTF
TRBJ2-1 | many | NA | TRBV7-8 | TGTGCCAGCAGCTTGATGCAGGGGGAGCAGTTCTTC | CASSLMQGEQFF
TRBJ2-5 | many | TRBD2 | TRBV23-1 | TGCGCCAGCATAACTAGCGGGAGAAAGCCAAAAGAGACCCAGTACTTC | CASITSGRKPKETQYF
TRBJ2-7 | many | NA | TRBV9 | TGTGCCAGCAGTCCAGCGGGTGTGTCTAGGGGAGGTGAGCAGTACTTC | CASSPAGVSRGGEQYF
TRBJ1-5 | NA | TRBD1 | TRBV20-1 | TGCAGTGCTAAGGACAGGCGGAGCAATCAGCCCCAGCATTTT | CSAKDRRSNQPQHF
TRBJ2-7 | many | TRBD2 | TRBV11-2 | TGTGCCAGCAGTCCGGGACTAGCGTTCTCCTACGAGCAGTACTTC | CASSPGLAFSYEQYF
TRBJ2-1 | many | TRBD1 | TRBV4-2 | TGTGCCAGCGGACTGACAGGGGCGGAGAATGAGCAGTTCTTC | CASGLTGAENEQFF
TRBJ2-1 | medium-sized | NA | TRBV28 | TGTGCCAGCAGTTTGCCTAGAATCCGCAATGAGCAGTTCTTC | CASSLPRIRNEQFF
TRBJ1-6 | many | NA | TRBV27 | TGTGCCAGCGGCTGGATGAGTAATTCACCCCTCCACTTT | CASGWMSNSPLHF
TRBJ2-7 | many | TRBD1 | TRBV12-3/TRBV12-4 | TGTGCCAGCAGTTTAGGGACAGGGGATACCTACGAGCAGTACTTC | CASSLGTGDTYEQYF
TRBJ2-7 | many | TRBD2 | TRBV18 | TGTGCCAGCTCACCCGACCGACTAGCGGGAGCCGACGAGCAGTACTTC | CASSPDRLAGADEQYF
TRBJ2-3 | NA | NA | TRBV7-9 | TGTGCCAGCATCGCGGGGACATACACAGATACGCAGTATTTT | CASIAGTYTDTQYF
TRBJ2-7 | NA | NA | TRBV9 | TGTGCCAGCAGCTCCGGGACGGGGGAGCAGTACTTC | CASSSGTGEQYF
TRBJ1-5 | many | NA | TRBV24-1 | TGTGCCACCTCTGGAGGGGTTTTCAATCAGCCCCAGCATTTT | CATSGGVFNQPQHF
TRBJ1-1 | many | NA | TRBV12-3/TRBV12-4 | TGTGCCAGCAGTGCACAGCAGAACACTGAAGCTTTCTTT | CASSAQQNTEAFF
TRBJ2-7 | many | NA | TRBV7-2 | TGTGCCAGCAGCTCGTACAGCAGCTCCTACGAGCAGTACTTC | CASSSYSSSYEQYF
TRBJ1-5 | medium-sized | TRBD1 | TRBV5-1 | TGCGCCAGCAGCTTCGGACAGGGTGGTCAGCCCCAGCATTTT | CASSFGQGGQPQHF
TRBJ2-5 | many | NA | TRBV7-2 | TGTGCCAGCTTCCGGGGCCCCCAAGAGACCCAGTACTTC | CASFRGPQETQYF
TRBJ2-2 | many | TRBD1 | TRBV5-1 | TGCGCCAGCAGCCGGGACAGCCCAGGCCCCGGGGAGCTGTTTTTT | CASSRDSPGPGELFF
TRBJ2-7 | many | TRBD2 | TRBV7-8 | TGTGCCAGCAGCCCTAGGACTAGCTCCTACGAGCAGTACTTC | CASSPRTSSYEQYF
TRBJ2-1 | many | NA | TRBV7-4 | TGTGCCAGCAGTACGGGACCCACCAATGAGCAGTTCTTC | CASSTGPTNEQFF
TRBJ2-5 | many | NA | TRBV7-2 | TGTGCCAGCAGCCAATGGGGGGACCTCCGAGAGACCCAGTACTTC | CASSQWGDLRETQYF
TRBJ1-5 | many | TRBD1 | TRBV6-1 | TGTGCCAGCATCGCAGGGGGCGCTGGCAATCAGCCCCAGCATTTT | CASIAGGAGNQPQHF
TRBJ1-3 | many | NA | TRBV7-6 | TGTGCCAGCAGCTTATTTACCACACCCGGAAACACCATATATTTT | CASSLFTTPGNTIYF
TRBJ2-2 | medium-sized | TRBD1 | TRBV10-2 | TGCGCCAGCAACGACCAGGGGGCGAACACCGGGGAGCTGTTTTTT | CASNDQGANTGELFF
TRBJ2-2 | many | NA | TRBV5-6 | TGTGCCAGCAGCTGGACAGTTTCGGCGAACACCGGGGAGCTGTTTTTT | CASSWTVSANTGELFF
TRBJ1-6 | few | NA | TRBV7-8 | TGTGCCAGCAGCTTCGAGGCGGGGAATTCACCCCTCCACTTT | CASSFEAGNSPLHF
TRBJ2-2 | many | TRBD1 | TRBV15 | TGTGCCACCAGCAGAGATTATGGGACAGGGGGCGAAGGGGAGCTGTTTTTT | CATSRDYGTGGEGELFF
TRBJ2-5 | many | TRBD1 | TRBV6-2/TRBV6-3 | TGTGCCAGCAGAAAGACAGGGTTGGAGACCCAGTACTTC | CASRKTGLETQYF
TRBJ2-7 | many | TRBD2 | TRBV10-2 | TGCGCCAGCAGTTCAGCGGGGGGGCACGAGCAGTACTTC | CASSSAGGHEQYF
TRBJ2-7 | many | TRBD2 | TRBV7-9 | TGTGCCAGCAGCTTAAGCGGGGGAGGCGACGAGCAGTACTTC | CASSLSGGGDEQYF